This T cell receptor beta chain originates from a study of T-cell memory formation after mild COVID-19. The germline V and J ends were trimmed by 0 bases and 9 bases, with 21 bases remaining between them. The CDR3 length is 17 residues. Germline CDR1 reads SGHTA; CDR2 reads FQGTGA. From the 5' RACE reads, TCRdb called clonotypes with MiXCR, one entry per CDR3 protein. Of hundreds of thousands of distinct CDR3 sequences in the sample, approximately 15% were seen once. V usage is TRBV7-3 and J usage is TRBJ2-4; D might be TRBD2 (5 bases). The receptor was isolated from a man between 18 and 29 years old who had mild COVID-19 (a few samples of this study predate the infection). Cell type and time point are not known. Sequenced: PBMCs or a T cell subset sorted from them (not recorded which). CDR3 protein: CASSLTNDGGRVGIQYF. DNA of the CDR3: TGTGCCAGCAGCTTAACGAACGACGGCGGGCGCGTGGGCATTCAGTACTTC.